Following are 6 T cell receptor beta chains from one sample sequenced in a study of cytomegalovirus exposure and HLA in healthy donors. 60 Vbeta and 13 Jbeta primers were used in PCR. Data came from immunoSEQ multiplex PCR; TCRdb stores just in-frame clones and leaves some out. The sample contains about 99,000 clones, about 71% of which appear only once. Sequencing was performed on PBMCs. The receptor source for this set is a woman aged 45-59 years in good health and CMV-seronegative.

The V call is TRBV29-1, the J call TRBJ2-7; 14 bases agree with TRBD2. This CDR3 comprises 14 residues. V gave up 6 bases and J gave up 3 bases; unmatched junction bases: 4. Germline-derived CDR1 and CDR2 are SQVTM and ANQGSEA. CDR3 loop: CSVIGTSGSYEQYF. CDR3 sequence (DNA): TGCAGCGTCATAGGGACTAGCGGGAGCTACGAGCAGTACTTC.

On this clone: This sample also contains other DNA sequences that code for the same CDR3. This chain uses TRBV5-6 with TRBJ2-3; tentative D call: TRBD2 (5 bases). Germline CDR1 and CDR2: SGHDT and YYEEEE. Trimming pared 0 bases from V and 0 bases from J, leaving 5 bases between. This CDR3 region has 14 residues. CDR3 nucleotides: TGTGCCAGCAGCTTGGGGACTAGCACAGATACGCAGTATTTT. Encoded protein: CASSLGTSTDTQYF.

The rearrangement joins TRBV7-6 to TRBJ2-2; 12 positions agree with TRBD1. Germline V lookup: CDR1 SGHVS, CDR2 FNYEAQ. The CDR3 has 15 residues. Losses at the gene ends were 7 bases for V and 5 bases for J; bases not matched to a gene: 5. The CDR3 protein is CASTGQGALTGELFF. The CDR3, as DNA: TGTGCCAGCACGGGACAGGGGGCGCTGACCGGGGAGCTGTTTTTT. The full variable domain, completed using reference TRBV7-6 and TRBJ2-2, is GAGVSQSPRYKVTKRGQDVALRCDPISGHVSLYWYRQALGQGPEFLTYFNYEAQQDKSGLPNDRFSAERPEGSISTLTIQRTEQRDSAMYRCASTGQGALTGELFFGEGSRLTVL.

The rearrangement joins TRBV27 to TRBJ2-1; 10 nucleotides agree with TRBD2. Germline values: CDR1 MNHEY, CDR2 SMNVEV (reference sequence). V lost 5 bases to trimming and J lost 4 bases; unmatched junction nucleotides: 5. The CDR3 extends over 15 amino acids. The DNA for the CDR3 is TGTGCCAGCAGTATCGGACTAGCGGTATACAATGAGCAGTTCTTC. Encoded protein: CASSIGLAVYNEQFF.

The chain is built from TRBV19 and TRBJ2-7; 7 bases agree with TRBD1. J was trimmed by 4 bases and V by 3 bases; bases with no gene match: 9. Germline V gene data show CDR1 as LNHDA and CDR2 as SQIVND (reference sequence). This CDR3 has 15 amino acids. The CDR3 sequence is CASSISPRGTYEQYF. CDR3 sequence (DNA): TGTGCCAGTAGTATCAGCCCCAGGGGGACGTACGAGCAGTACTTC.

The chain links TRBV29-1 to TRBJ2-7; a possible D gene is TRBD1 (6 bases). The ends were cut back, 4 bases at V and 2 bases at J, with 12 bases in the middle. Germline CDR1 reads SQVTM; CDR2 reads ANQGSEA. The CDR3 has 13 residues. The CDR3 protein is CSVGGTKTYEQYF. In nucleotides, the CDR3 is TGCAGCGTTGGGGGGACAAAGACCTACGAGCAGTACTTC.